Below, 7 T cell receptor beta chains from the same sample are listed, as sequenced in a study of T cell responses to AZD1222 COVID-19 vaccine. Some clones are missing from TCRdb's copy, which holds only in-frame ones; the method was immunoSEQ multiplex PCR. Here the sample spans tens of thousands of clones, 75% to 90% being singletons. The starting material was peripheral blood, obtained on day 0 of AZD1222 vaccination. The source is an adult in good health.

The chain employs TRBV13 and TRBJ1-1; unclear D gene. Per the germline V gene, CDR1 is PRHDT and CDR2 is FYEKMQ (reference sequence). This CDR3 comprises 16 residues. The V end lost 2 bases, the J end lost 0 bases, and 13 bases lay between the germline ends. CDR3 coding DNA: TGTGCCAGCAGCTTAAGAGGTTCTGGTATGAACACTGAAGCTTTCTTT. It yields the protein CASSLRGSGMNTEAFF.

The chain recombines TRBV28 with TRBJ2-7; D gene unclear. The CDR3 runs 12 residues. Germline V lookup: CDR1 MDHEN, CDR2 SYDVKM. Trimming took off 5 bases at V and 6 bases at J, with 11 bases between the two ends. The CDR3 is CASSRFKGEQYF. DNA for the CDR3: TGTGCCAGCAGTCGCTTCAAGGGCGAGCAGTACTTC.

The chain employs TRBV19 and TRBJ1-1; D possibly corresponds to TRBD1 (5 bases). V lost 0 bases and J lost 0, with 8 bases in between. From germline, CDR1 is LNHDA and CDR2 SQIVND (reference sequence). The CDR3 is made up of 15 amino acids. CDR3 DNA: TGTGCCAGTAGTATAGAGGGGGTGATGAACACTGAAGCTTTCTTT. It yields the protein CASSIEGVMNTEAFF.

Only one count was recorded for this clone. The chain is built from TRBV9 and TRBJ1-2; 8 bases align to TRBD1. V was clipped by 3 bases and J by 8 bases; unmatched bases: 12. This CDR3 has 15 amino acids. CDR1 is SGDLS, CDR2 YYNGEE, per germline. The CDR3 coding sequence is TGTGCCAGCAGCGCCGACAGGGGTAGGGCGGGAGGCTACACCTTC. This encodes CASSADRGRAGGYTF.

The chain carries TRBV6-5 and TRBJ1-5; 8 bases line up with TRBD1. The trim removed 7 bases at V and 2 bases at J, leaving 7 bases unmatched. Germline V lookup: CDR1 MNHEY, CDR2 SVGAGI. The CDR3 extends over 15 amino acids. The CDR3 coding sequence is TGTGCCAGCATGGGGGGACAGGCGGGCAATCAGCCCCAGCATTTT. As protein: CASMGGQAGNQPQHF.

V and J are TRBV7-2 and TRBJ2-3; no clear D. CDR1 is SGHTA, CDR2 FQGNSA, per germline. The CDR3 covers 16 residues. V was clipped by 2 bases and J by 6 bases, with 18 bases between them. The CDR3 nucleotides are TGTGCCAGCAGCTTACTCCCGGTTTTCCCACCGGATACGCAGTATTTT. The encoded protein is CASSLLPVFPPDTQYF.

There are a few counts of this clone. The V gene is TRBV19, the J gene TRBJ1-1; 7 positions agree with TRBD1. The CDR3 is 16 residues long. The V gene end was trimmed by 6 bases and the J gene end by 1 base; junction bases not matched to a gene: 11. Per germline, CDR1 LNHDA and CDR2 SQIVND (reference sequence). CDR3 region: CASSFGTVGRNTEAFF. CDR3 sequence (DNA): TGTGCCAGTAGCTTCGGGACAGTAGGGAGGAACACTGAAGCTTTCTTT.